This T cell receptor beta chain originates from a study of T cell responses to AZD1222 COVID-19 vaccine. The germline V gene encodes CDR1 SGHVS and CDR2 FNYEAQ. This CDR3 is built from 14 residues. V was trimmed by 0 bases and J by 2 bases, leaving 5 bases between them. Assay: immunoSEQ multiplex PCR; the TCRdb copy retains only in-frame clones and omits some. There are approximately 150,000 clones in the sample; under 95% occur only once, and approximately 1.1% lies in the top ten. Concerning this clone itself: What it binds is not known.

Study-wide points: Repertoires were collected only later (after the peak T cell response had occurred). Vaccination with two AZD1222 doses was followed by a rise in Spike-specific TCR breadth and depth.

The sample was peripheral blood, taken 28 days after the second AZD1222 dose. The TCR originated in an adult who received the AZD1222 COVID-19 vaccine. The chain uses TRBV7-6 and TRBJ1-5; D gene ambiguous. The CDR3 region is CASSLAGGNQPQHF. Written as DNA, the CDR3 is TGTGCCAGCAGCTTAGCAGGCGGCAATCAGCCCCAGCATTTT.